These 19 T cell receptor beta chains were sequenced from one sample in a study of blood T cell repertoires in COVID-19. Only in-frame clones appear in the TCRdb table, and some are missing; sequencing was by immunoSEQ multiplex PCR. The table lists about 240,000 clones, around 87% of them singletons, with roughly 10% in the top ten. Sequencing was done on a sample of peripheral blood. Receptors originate from a woman in her 50s with COVID-19, enrolled during active disease.

This clone was seen many times. This chain uses TRBV30 with TRBJ1-3; no firm D call. Germline V CDR1 and CDR2: GTSNPN, SVGIG (reference sequence). The CDR3 sequence is 13 residues long. V was trimmed by 5 bases and J by 2 bases, leaving 10 bases between them. The CDR3 protein is CAWRNRAGNTIYF. CDR3 sequence (DNA): TGTGCCTGGCGCAACCGCGCTGGAAACACCATATATTTT.

The chain has TRBV11-3 and TRBJ1-2; maybe TRBD1 (6 bases). The CDR3 loop spans 15 amino acids. Germline CDR1 SGHNT, CDR2 YENEEA. Trimming pared 1 base from V and 4 bases from J, leaving 13 bases between. The CDR3 DNA is TGTGCCAGCAGCTTAGCCGGCAGGGGTCTCTATGGCTACACCTTC. This encodes CASSLAGRGLYGYTF.

This rearrangement joins TRBV2 to TRBJ2-1; D is perhaps TRBD2 (7 bases). V was pared by 8 bases and J by 5 bases, with 16 bases between. The CDR3 consists of 14 residues. The germline V gene encodes CDR1 SNHLY and CDR2 FYNNEI. The CDR3, as DNA: TGTGCCAGCCCAGAACGGGGGGACAACAATGAGCAGTTCTTC. It is translated as CASPERGDNNEQFF.

This chain connects TRBV2 to TRBJ1-1; 8 nucleotides match TRBD1. Looked up from germline, CDR1 is SNHLY and CDR2 is FYNNEI. The length of the CDR3 is 15 residues. With V trimmed by 5 bases and J by 1 base, 6 bases remained unmatched. CDR3 sequence reads: CASSTYRGKNTEAFF. CDR3 DNA: TGTGCCAGCAGTACTTACAGGGGGAAGAACACTGAAGCTTTCTTT.

The V gene is TRBV19, the J gene TRBJ2-2; no clear D gene. Germline V gene data show CDR1 as LNHDA and CDR2 as SQIVND (reference sequence). This CDR3 region has 14 residues. Trimming stripped 7 bases from V and 0 bases from J, with 9 bases between. As DNA, the CDR3 is TGTGCCAGTAATTTTGGCCCGAACACCGGGGAGCTGTTTTTT. Its protein is CASNFGPNTGELFF.

V usage is TRBV6-6 and J usage is TRBJ1-4; 7 bases are shared with TRBD1. V was pared by 6 bases and J by 7 bases, with 8 bases of the junction left unmatched. This CDR3 region has 14 residues. Germline-derived CDR1 and CDR2 are MNHNY and SVGAGI (reference sequence). In DNA form, the CDR3 reads TGTGCCAGCAGCTCCCAGGGGGTTAGTGAAAAACTGTTTTTT. Translated: CASSSQGVSEKLFF.

In DNA, the CDR3 is TGTGCCAGCAGCCCAACTAGGGACAGCATGAACACTGAAGCTTTCTTT. Its protein is CASSPTRDSMNTEAFF. The chain joins TRBV7-2 to TRBJ1-1; TRBD1 aligns across 7 bases. Trimming removed 5 bases from V and 0 bases from J; junction bases left unmatched: 9. CDR1 and CDR2 (germline): SGHTA, FQGNSA. CDR3 size: 16 residues.

This rearrangement joins TRBV5-4 to TRBJ2-4, with D maybe TRBD1 (5 bases). The CDR3 totals 15 residues. Trimming pared 1 base from V and 5 bases from J, leaving 13 bases between. Germline values: CDR1 SGHNT, CDR2 YYREEE (reference sequence). This CDR3 is CASSLNRGTQNIQYF. The CDR3 bases are TGTGCCAGCAGCTTGAATAGGGGCACCCAAAACATTCAGTACTTC.

The chain joins TRBV2 to TRBJ1-4; the match to TRBD1 covers 7 bases. The CDR3 runs to 15 residues. The V gene end was trimmed by 5 bases and the J gene end by 0 bases; junction bases not matched to a gene: 3. The germline CDR1 and CDR2 sequences are SNHLY and FYNNEI. The CDR3 is CASSRGTATNEKLFF. As DNA, the CDR3 is TGTGCCAGCAGTCGCGGGACAGCAACTAATGAAAAACTGTTTTTT.

The V gene is TRBV5-1, the J gene TRBJ2-6; D perhaps matches TRBD1 (5 bases). The CDR3 sequence is 15 residues long. The V gene's germline CDR1 is SGHRS and CDR2 YFSETQ. Trimming pared 4 bases from V and 0 bases from J, leaving 8 bases between. CDR3 sequence reads: CASSLQASGANVLTF. The CDR3 DNA reads as TGCGCCAGCAGCCTACAGGCCTCTGGGGCCAACGTCCTGACTTTC.

This chain joins TRBV12-5 and TRBJ1-3; TRBD1 aligns across 7 bases. The CDR3 is 15 residues long. Germline CDR1 is LGHNT and CDR2 is FRNRAP. With V trimmed by 7 bases and J by 0 bases, 6 bases remained unmatched. CDR3: CASVPPGGSGNTIYF. The CDR3 DNA reads TGTGCTAGTGTCCCCCCAGGGGGCTCTGGAAACACCATATATTTT.

This clone is a singleton in its sample. The V and J genes are TRBV5-4 and TRBJ2-3; TRBD2 agrees at 7 bases. The CDR3 loop spans 18 amino acids. CDR1 is SGHNT and CDR2 is YYREEE in the germline V gene (reference sequence). After removal of 5 bases from V and 2 bases from J, the junction contained 17 bases not matched to a gene. The CDR3: CASSWEGSTDIYTDTQYF. In DNA, the CDR3 is TGTGCCAGCAGTTGGGAGGGGAGCACTGACATTTACACAGATACGCAGTATTTT.

The chain has TRBV11-2 and TRBJ2-7, with D possibly being TRBD2 (5 bases). The CDR3 has 13 amino acids. With 7 bases removed from V and 4 bases from J, the gap between germline ends came to 14 bases. The V gene's germline CDR1 is SGHAT and CDR2 FQNNGV. The CDR3 sequence is CASTQRRFYEQYF. CDR3 nucleotides: TGTGCCAGCACCCAGAGGAGGTTTTACGAGCAGTACTTC. Supplemented by reference TRBV11-2 and TRBJ2-7, the full variable domain reads EAGVAQSPRYKIIEKRQSVAFWCNPISGHATLYWYQQILGQGPKLLIQFQNNGVVDDSQLPKDRFSAERLKGVDSTLKIQPAKLEDSAVYLCASTQRRFYEQYFGPGTRLTVT.

This rearrangement joins TRBV5-6 to TRBJ1-1, with TRBD1 matching 7 bases. V lost 4 bases and J lost 4; bases outside the gene matches: 7. The germline V gene has CDR1 SGHDT and CDR2 YYEEEE. This CDR3 has 14 residues. The CDR3 loop reads CASSVTGPSTEAFF. DNA of the CDR3: TGTGCCAGCAGCGTGACAGGGCCCAGCACTGAAGCTTTCTTT.

The rearrangement links TRBV6-4 to TRBJ2-1, with 7 positions matching TRBD1. Germline trimming cut 4 bases from V and 5 bases from J; bases unmatched to any gene: 8. From germline, CDR1 is MRHNA and CDR2 SNTAGT. This CDR3 is 15 amino acids long. CDR3 residues: CASSAGTAVNNEQFF. CDR3 sequence (DNA): TGTGCCAGCAGTGCCGGGACAGCGGTTAACAATGAGCAGTTCTTC.

The V gene is TRBV28, the J gene TRBJ1-1, with TRBD1 identical over 8 bases. The CDR3 extends over 15 amino acids. Germline assignment: CDR1 MDHEN and CDR2 SYDVKM. V trimming: 5 bases; J trimming: 0 bases; junction bases outside the gene matches: 5. The CDR3 DNA reads as TGTGCCAGCAGTATCAGGGGGCCTTTGAACACTGAAGCTTTCTTT. This codes for CASSIRGPLNTEAFF.

V is TRBV13 and J is TRBJ2-3; 9 positions agree with TRBD2. CDR3 length: 16 amino acids. The germline V gene encodes CDR1 PRHDT and CDR2 FYEKMQ (reference sequence). With V trimmed by 2 bases and J by 4 bases, 7 bases remained unmatched. The DNA for the CDR3 is TGTGCCAGCAGCTTAAGATCCTTAGCGGGGGCAGATACGCAGTATTTT. Translated, it gives CASSLRSLAGADTQYF.

This chain uses TRBV18 with TRBJ1-3, with D perhaps matching TRBD1 (5 bases). The CDR3 loop spans 15 amino acids. Germline CDR1 reads KGHSH; CDR2 reads LQKENI. Trimming shortened V by 1 base and J by 2 bases, and 9 bases separated the two germline ends. The CDR3 DNA sequence: TGTGCCAGCTCACCACAGATCAGGGCTGGAAACACCATATATTTT. Protein product: CASSPQIRAGNTIYF.

This sequence joins TRBV7-8 and TRBJ2-1; 12 nucleotides align to TRBD1. From germline, CDR1 is SGHVS and CDR2 FQNEAQ. The CDR3 totals 15 residues. The ends lost 5 bases at V and 4 bases at J; junction bases unmatched: 3. The CDR3 nucleotides read TGTGCCAGCAGCAGGGACAGGGGGCTGTACAATGAGCAGTTCTTC. This encodes CASSRDRGLYNEQFF.